These T cell receptor beta chains were read from a single sample in a study of shared clonotypes between healthy human individuals. Assay used: immunoSEQ multiplex PCR; TCRdb lists only in-frame clones, some missing. The data contain some 1 million clones, roughly 80% of them singletons. The source material was memory CD4+ T cells sorted from blood. These receptors came from a man aged 18-30 years in good health. Both conserved end residues are part of each CDR3. Fields, in order: clone size, V gene, J gene, D gene, CDR3 DNA, CDR3 protein. D genes are given only for firm matches. A clone size is listed for some rows: how often the clone was seen (once, few, many), or a class if it is expanded.

.	TRBV10-3	TRBJ2-7	.	TGTGCCATCTCTTTGGGCAGGGAGAACGAGCAGTACTTC	CAISLGRENEQYF
.	TRBV5-1	TRBJ1-6	TRBD1	TGCGCCAGCAGCCGTACAGGGGCGAATTCACCCCTCCACTTT	CASSRTGANSPLHF
.	TRBV27	TRBJ1-6	.	TGTGCCAGCAGCCGGGCCCAGAATTCACCCCTCCACTTT	CASSRAQNSPLHF
few	TRBV30	TRBJ2-3	.	TGTGCCTGGCAAGGGGCCAGCACAGATACGCAGTATTTT	CAWQGASTDTQYF
.	TRBV9	TRBJ2-2	TRBD2	TGTGCCAGCAGCGTAGCTGCTAGCGGATACACCGGGGAGCTGTTTTTT	CASSVAASGYTGELFF
.	TRBV5-1	TRBJ2-5	.	TGCGCCAGCAGTCTAGGATCGGGGAGGGAGACCCAGTACTTC	CASSLGSGRETQYF
few	TRBV4-1	TRBJ2-7	TRBD2	TGCGCCAGCAGCCGGGTAGCGGGCCACGAGCAGTACTTC	CASSRVAGHEQYF
.	TRBV10-3	TRBJ1-2	.	TGTGCCATCAGCGATGATTACTATGGCTACACCTTC	CAISDDYYGYTF
.	TRBV9	TRBJ2-3	TRBD2	TGTGCCAGCAGCGTCCCTACTAGCGGGAGTTCCACTAGCACAGATACGCAGTATTTT	CASSVPTSGSSTSTDTQYF
.	TRBV5-1	TRBJ1-2	.	TGCGCCAGCAGCCCTGACACCTATGGCTACACCTTC	CASSPDTYGYTF
.	TRBV6-1	TRBJ2-3	TRBD1	TGTGCCAGCAGTCGACAGGGATCAGATACGCAGTATTTT	CASSRQGSDTQYF
.	TRBV10-3	TRBJ1-5	.	TGTGCCATCAGTCAGGACGGAGAAAATCAGCCCCAGCATTTT	CAISQDGENQPQHF
.	TRBV29-1	TRBJ1-2	TRBD1	TGCAGCGTTAAGACAGGGGGGTTTGGCTACACCTTC	CSVKTGGFGYTF
.	TRBV21-1	TRBJ2-7	.	TGTGCCAGCAGCAAAGAGTTCAATGGGTTGGATGACTACGAGCAGTACTTC	CASSKEFNGLDDYEQYF
.	TRBV11-2	TRBJ2-1	.	TGTGCCAGCAGCTTAGGAGTAGCACGAGAGTTCTTC	CASSLGVAREFF